This T cell receptor beta chain originates from a study of post-analysis software for immune sequencing data (dated by TCRdb to about 2015). In terms of the full investigation: Disease courses on record covered relapsing-remitting, secondary progressive and progressive-relapsing multiple sclerosis, though some patients had no subtype annotation. Patient repertoires were compared against about twelve previously published healthy control repertoires from donors aged about 6 to 28 years. A subset of samples was prepared in parallel using single-end sample barcoding, then pooled and co-amplified after Illumina adapter ligation. Overall study results and their limits: Significantly higher frequencies in patients than in controls were found for roughly 5 TRBV segments, including TRBV5-6, TRBV5-1 and TRBV20-1. The multiple sclerosis patient group was slightly younger than the control group. Significantly lower normalized Chao1 diversity was found in multiple sclerosis patients than in controls, suggesting substantial peripheral T-cell clonal expansion. Direct clustering with F measure revealed strong co-clustering of samples prepared in the same batch, which led to a batch-effect correction.

Library construction relied on PCR. TCRdb shows the sequencer as Illumina HiSeq 2500. To reduce PCR and sequencing biases, unique molecular identifiers were incorporated into the TCR beta cDNA libraries. Per 1 to 10 million input T cells, 500,000 or so cDNA molecules were obtained, such that each molecule approximated one T cell. The patient libraries were prepared and sequenced using the same protocol as the earlier healthy control dataset. Within a given batch, samples were prepared together, multiplexed and sequenced on the same HiSeq lane. Under the source paper's analysis protocol: Raw barcoded reads were processed with MIGEC, and single-read molecular identifier groups were discarded before consensus assembly and CDR3 extraction. VDJtools was used for post-analysis of the clonotype tables, with diversity normalized by down-sampling every dataset to the smallest sample size. To correct batch-related cross-sample contamination, repertoire overlap clustering matched CDR3 amino acid sequences but not nucleotide sequences. TCRdb handled the public reads itself, with Q25 trimming in fastp and clone calling in MiXCR, and kept productive beta chains. Entries are consolidated by CDR3 protein sequence, retaining the most common genes and DNA. The V and J calls were determined by TCRdb, not by the authors. This sample is represented by about 540,000 distinct CDR3 sequences; less than 40% of them were singletons. The ten most abundant clones make up approximately 6% of the sample.

To demonstrate the VDJtools post-analysis software, TCR beta repertoires were profiled from the peripheral blood of about 13 young patients with multiple sclerosis. The multiple sclerosis patients were children and adolescents between about 6 and 16 years of age. Only a few counts were recorded for this clonotype. No cognate antigen has been identified for it. No much larger clone exists at a distance of one base, and base qualities are not known. V was cut back by 2 bases and J by 7 bases, leaving a gap of 3 bases between them. CDR1 and CDR2 are read off the germline V gene as SNHLY and FYNNEI. The CDR3 runs 11 amino acids, cysteine and phenylalanine included. Left in the record is the CDR3 DNA by itself, 33 bases read in frame from the first base.

This TCR was recovered from a girl under 18 with multiple sclerosis. Material for sequencing was blood. Rearrangement joined TRBV2 to TRBJ2-1, with the D segment identity uncertain. The DNA reads TGTGCCAGCAGTGAATTGAATGAGCAGTTCTTC. It is translated as CASSELNEQFF.